The following is a TCR beta chain sequence with its context. Its antigen is currently not known. The sample holds no much larger clone one base away, and base qualities are not on file. Reading from cysteine to phenylalanine, the CDR3 counts 13 amino acids. Only the CDR3 region is kept as DNA, spanning 39 bases read in frame from base 1. The germline V gene yields SGHRS for CDR1 and YFSETQ for CDR2. Trimming at the junction amounts to 0 bases on V and 8 bases on J, and the germline ends lie 11 bases apart. The sample is drawn from a study of blood T cell repertoires in COVID-19 (TCRdb year 2020). Regarding the research as a whole: Samples from collaborators originated in the United States, Italy and Spain and spanned both the acute and convalescent phases of COVID-19. The material from the prospective study consisted of cDNA or gDNA derived from T cells, B-cell-depleted T cells, or PBMCs. The samples were drawn from two sources: the first 160 participants of the ongoing ImmuneRACE study, and some 1,300 subjects contributed by 6 global collaborators. The dataset comprised deeply sampled blood TCRbeta repertoires from subjects exposed to, actively infected with, or recovered from COVID-19. The repertoires were released in a freely available public database intended as a resource for research on the immune response to SARS-CoV-2. HLA class I and class II types, where available, came from metadata supplied by the sample provider rather than from assay-based typing. The sample metadata nearly always contained a de-identified subject ID, COVID-19 status, age in years and sex.

The collaborating institutions used their own protocols to collect whole blood in K2EDTA tubes. For TCRbeta analysis, collaborators shipped samples as frozen whole blood, isolated PBMCs, or DNA extracted from either of those sample types. TCRbeta CDR3 regions were amplified from genomic DNA using the immunoSEQ Assay, a bias-controlled multiplex PCR. The original pipeline was this. The number of nucleated cells in each sample was estimated from the amplification of reference gene primers within the assay. Sequence reads were collapsed and filtered to measure the absolute abundance of every unique TCRbeta CDR3 rearrangement. Productive Simpson clonality was computed per sample as the square root of Simpson's diversity index over productive rearrangements. TCRdb limited this immuneACCESS table to in-frame rearrangements with V and J called. A share of clones is missing; checked studies link under half to unresolved V genes, and the rest is unexplained. For V, J and clone size, that table is used; D and trimming come from the DNA. For this sample there are approximately 83,000 clones; around four fifths appear just once. The biggest ten clones account for nearly 3.5% of the sample.

Here is what the overall study found, with its caveats: The amount of clinical and demographic metadata varied by source and participant and was provided uncurated.

This TCR derives from a middle-aged man with acute or convalescent COVID-19. The chain joins TRBV5-1 to TRBJ1-1, with TRBD1 as a weak D call on 5 bases. Sequenced sample: peripheral blood. The CDR3 is CASSLGGPREAFF. The bases are TGCGCCAGCAGCTTGGGGGGCCCGCGGGAAGCTTTCTTT.